These 15 T cell receptor beta chains were all obtained from the same sample, sequenced in a study of shared T cell receptors in the human thymus. The method was immunoSEQ multiplex PCR; TCRdb's version includes in-frame clones alone and lacks a portion of them. The table shows fewer than 700,000 clones, with over 75% occurring only once. These sequences were also reported in another study, on human thymus T cells.

The sequencing input was thymocytes. These receptors originate from a boy less than two years old with a congenital heart defect.

The rearrangement joins TRBV28 to TRBJ2-1; TRBD2 aligns across 9 bases. The germline gives CDR1 MDHEN, CDR2 SYDVKM. The CDR3 runs to 18 residues. J gave up 0 bases and V 6 bases, and 12 bases lay outside the gene matches. CDR3 bases: TGTGCCAGCAGCCCCGGGACTAGCCCTTATAGCTCCTACAATGAGCAGTTCTTC. Translating it yields CASSPGTSPYSSYNEQFF. Full variable domain (outside the CDR3, taken from reference TRBV28 and TRBJ2-1): DVKVTQSSRYLVKRTGEKVFLECVQDMDHENMFWYRQDPGLGLRLIYFSYDVKMKEKGDIPEGYSVSREKKERFSLILESASTNQTSMYLCASSPGTSPYSSYNEQFFGPGTRLTVL.

The gene calls are TRBV7-8 and TRBJ2-7; D is perhaps TRBD1 (6 bases). V was cut by 4 bases and J by 4 bases, with 11 bases left in between. The CDR3 is 13 residues long. Germline loops: CDR1 SGHVS, CDR2 FQNEAQ. CDR3 sequence (DNA): TGTGCCAGCAGCTCATGGGGGCCTTACGAGCAGTACTTC. Its protein is CASSSWGPYEQYF. Filled out from reference TRBV7-8 and TRBJ2-7, the complete variable domain reads GAGVSQSPRYKVAKRGQDVALRCDPISGHVSLFWYQQALGQGPEFLTYFQNEAQLDKSGLPSDRFFAERPEGSVSTLKIQRTQQEDSAVYLCASSSWGPYEQYFGPGTRLTVT.

The gene calls are TRBV14 and TRBJ2-3, with 10 nucleotides matching TRBD2. The CDR3 contains 18 residues. CDR1 and CDR2 from the germline V gene are SGHDN and FVKESK. With V trimmed by 4 bases and J by 0 bases, 10 bases remained unmatched. The CDR3 bases are TGTGCCAGCAGCCGCACTAGCGGGGATCCCCCCAGCACAGATACGCAGTATTTT. Translated, it gives CASSRTSGDPPSTDTQYF.

The chain couples TRBV27 to TRBJ2-4, with 12 bases fitting TRBD1. CDR1 is MNHEY, CDR2 SMNVEV, per germline (reference sequence). V lost 3 bases and J lost 9; bases outside the gene matches: 3. This CDR3 region has 14 residues. CDR3 in amino acids: CASSLGQGAGIQYF. The CDR3 DNA sequence: TGTGCCAGCAGTTTGGGACAGGGGGCGGGCATTCAGTACTTC.

This rearrangement joins TRBV7-3 to TRBJ2-3; D may be TRBD2 (6 bases). V shed 5 bases and J shed 5 bases, with 11 bases lying between them. The CDR3 is made up of 13 amino acids. Per germline, CDR1 SGHTA and CDR2 FQGTGA. CDR3 nucleotide sequence: TGTGCCAGCAGCGGAGGGCAGGAAGATACGCAGTATTTT. This gives the protein CASSGGQEDTQYF.

CDR3 loop: CASSWGVGQGGYEQYF. The CDR3 DNA follows: TGTGCCAGCAGCTGGGGGGTTGGACAGGGAGGATACGAGCAGTACTTC. This rearrangement joins TRBV5-4 to TRBJ2-7; 8 nucleotides match TRBD1. V lost 3 bases, J lost 4 bases, and 12 bases stayed unmatched. The CDR3 has 16 amino acids. The germline gives CDR1 SGHNT, CDR2 YYREEE (reference sequence).

CDR3 region: CASSLVRDGDTQYF. CDR3 DNA sequence: TGTGCCAGCAGCTTAGTGCGGGACGGAGATACGCAGTATTTT. V and J are TRBV7-9 and TRBJ2-3, with TRBD2 as a possible D gene (6 bases). Germline assignment: CDR1 SEHNR and CDR2 FQNEAQ (reference sequence). V lost 1 base and J lost 5, with 10 bases in between. The CDR3 spans 14 residues.

Only a few counts were recorded for this clone. This chain connects TRBV6-1 to TRBJ2-7; tentatively, D is TRBD1 (5 bases). This CDR3 is 12 amino acids long. V lost 8 bases to trimming and J lost 2 bases, with 10 bases between them. Per the germline V gene, CDR1 is MNHNS and CDR2 is SASEGT. The CDR3 bases are TGTGCCAGCCAGGACATGACCTACGAGCAGTACTTC. This translates into CASQDMTYEQYF.

The chain combines TRBV7-2 with TRBJ2-7, with TRBD2 matching 8 bases. Germline V CDR1 and CDR2: SGHTA, FQGNSA. Trimming took 2 bases from V and 3 from J; bases not matched to a gene: 12. This CDR3 comprises 17 residues. The CDR3 nucleotides are TGTGCCAGCAGCTTACGGGAAAAGCGGGAGCCTTTCTACGAGCAGTACTTC. It codes for CASSLREKREPFYEQYF.

CDR3 sequence reads: CASSPTGGIYEQYF. The CDR3 coding sequence is TGTGCCAGCAGCCCGACAGGGGGCATCTACGAGCAGTACTTC. The rearrangement links TRBV9 to TRBJ2-7; TRBD1 aligns across 10 bases. V was pared by 4 bases and J by 3 bases, with 4 bases of the junction left unmatched. The CDR3 spans 14 residues. From germline, CDR1 is SGDLS and CDR2 YYNGEE.

The CDR3 loop reads CASSITTGGRTNTGELFF. The CDR3 nucleotides read TGTGCCAGCAGCATTACGACAGGGGGCCGCACTAACACCGGGGAGCTGTTTTTT. This chain links TRBV7-9 with TRBJ2-2; 10 positions agree with TRBD1. J gave up 2 bases and V 5 bases, and 11 bases lay outside the gene matches. The germline gives CDR1 SEHNR, CDR2 FQNEAQ (reference sequence). The CDR3 runs 18 residues.

This clone is a singleton in its sample. The rearrangement links TRBV13 to TRBJ2-1; TRBD2 matches at 7 bases. The V segment lost 4 bases and the J segment 2 bases; nucleotides outside the gene matches: 14. Germline CDR1 and CDR2: PRHDT and FYEKMQ (reference sequence). The CDR3 runs 18 residues. CDR3 DNA sequence: TGTGCCAGCAGCTGGCAGGGCCCTTGGGGGGGAACCTACAATGAGCAGTTCTTC. Amino acid sequence: CASSWQGPWGGTYNEQFF.

The CDR3 bases are TGTGCCAGCAGACCTACCGGGACTAGCGGGAAAGAGACCCAGTACTTC. Its protein is CASRPTGTSGKETQYF. This chain connects TRBV28 to TRBJ2-5; 13 positions match TRBD2. CDR1 MDHEN and CDR2 SYDVKM come from the germline V gene. CDR3 length equals 16 residues. The ends lost 6 bases at V and 3 bases at J; junction bases unmatched: 7.

The V gene is TRBV5-1, the J gene TRBJ2-1; tentatively, D is TRBD2 (5 bases). V lost 7 bases and J 0 bases, leaving 17 bases between the germline ends. CDR1 SGHRS and CDR2 YFSETQ come from the germline V gene. This CDR3 comprises 16 residues. CDR3 sequence reads: CASGPSFPGSYNEQFF. The CDR3 DNA reads as TGCGCCAGCGGACCTAGCTTTCCCGGCTCCTACAATGAGCAGTTCTTC. The full variable domain, its missing parts supplied by reference TRBV5-1 and TRBJ2-1, is KAGVTQTPRYLIKTRGQQVTLSCSPISGHRSVSWYQQTPGQGLQFLFEYFSETQRNKGNFPGRFSGRQFSNSRSEMNVSTLELGDSALYLCASGPSFPGSYNEQFFGPGTRLTVL.

The rearrangement uses TRBV27 and TRBJ2-7; D not certain. Germline CDR1 and CDR2: MNHEY and SMNVEV (reference sequence). The CDR3 loop spans 14 amino acids. The V end was cut by 8 bases, the J end by 3 bases, with 17 bases between. The CDR3 nucleotides read TGTGCCAGCCACCCTGCCGCAACCTACTACGAGCAGTACTTC. Amino acids: CASHPAATYYEQYF.